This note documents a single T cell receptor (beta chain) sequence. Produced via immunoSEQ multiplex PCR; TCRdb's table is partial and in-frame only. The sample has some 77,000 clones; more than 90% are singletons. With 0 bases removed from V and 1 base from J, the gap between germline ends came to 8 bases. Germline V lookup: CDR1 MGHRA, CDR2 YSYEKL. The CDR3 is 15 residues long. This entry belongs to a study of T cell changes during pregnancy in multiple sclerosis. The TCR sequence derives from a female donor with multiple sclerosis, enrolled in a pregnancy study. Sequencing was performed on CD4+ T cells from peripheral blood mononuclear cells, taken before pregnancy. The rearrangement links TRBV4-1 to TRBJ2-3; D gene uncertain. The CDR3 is CASSQEHRGTDTQYF. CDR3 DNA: TGCGCCAGCAGCCAAGAGCACCGGGGCACAGATACGCAGTATTTT.